This TCR beta chain is drawn from a study of CD8+CD57+ T cells in acquired aplastic anemia. An expansion of CD8+CD57+ cells by flow cytometry had been shown in patients chosen for sequencing. Blood samples were obtained from patients who had received no prior therapy. Germline V gene lookup returns CDR1 SGHTA and CDR2 FQGNSA. V lost 4 bases to trimming and J lost 2 bases; unmatched junction nucleotides: 11. CDR3 size: 17 residues. This clonotype was counted ten times or more. CDR3 and TCR beta VDJ profiling relied on a genomic DNA template. In TCRdb, the reads were re-called with MiXCR into one record per CDR3 protein. The data hold more than 250,000 distinct CDR3 sequences, with approximately 82% observed a single time.

The sequence was collected from a human donor with aplastic anemia. Sequenced: sorted CD4+, CD8+, or CD8+CD57+ T cells (not recorded which) from PBMCs. The chain joins TRBV7-2 to TRBJ2-1; 7 bases fit TRBD1. CDR3 sequence (DNA): TGTGCCAGCAGCTGGACAGGTGTTAGTAGGACCTACAATGAGCAGTTCTTC. As protein: CASSWTGVSRTYNEQFF. Filled out from reference TRBV7-2 and TRBJ2-1, the complete variable domain reads GAGVSQSPSNKVTEKGKDVELRCDPISGHTALYWYRQSLGQGLEFLIYFQGNSAPDKSGLPSDRFSAERTGGSVSTLTIQRTQQEDSAVYLCASSWTGVSRTYNEQFFGPGTRLTVL.